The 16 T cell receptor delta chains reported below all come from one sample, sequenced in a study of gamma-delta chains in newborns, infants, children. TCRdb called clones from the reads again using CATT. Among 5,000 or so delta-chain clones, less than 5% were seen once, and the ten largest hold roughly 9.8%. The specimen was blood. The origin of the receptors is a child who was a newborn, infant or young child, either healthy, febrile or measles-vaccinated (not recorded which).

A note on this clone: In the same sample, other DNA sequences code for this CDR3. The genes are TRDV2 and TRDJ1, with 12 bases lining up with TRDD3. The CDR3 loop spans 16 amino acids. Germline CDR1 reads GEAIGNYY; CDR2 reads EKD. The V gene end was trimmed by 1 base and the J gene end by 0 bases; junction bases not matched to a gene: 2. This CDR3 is CACDTLGDTYTDKLIF. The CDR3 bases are TGTGCCTGTGACACGCTGGGGGATACGTACACCGATAAACTCATCTTT.

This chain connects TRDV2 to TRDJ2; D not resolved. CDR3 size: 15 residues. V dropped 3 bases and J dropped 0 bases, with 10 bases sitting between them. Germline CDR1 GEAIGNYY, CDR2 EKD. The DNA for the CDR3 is TGTGCCTGTGACGCCGTAGGGGCTTTGACAGCACAACTCTTCTTT. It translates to CACDAVGALTAQLFF.

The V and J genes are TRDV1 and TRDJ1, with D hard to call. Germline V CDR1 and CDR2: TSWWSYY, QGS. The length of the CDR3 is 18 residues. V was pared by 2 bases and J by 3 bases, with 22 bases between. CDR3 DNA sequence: TGTGCTCTTGGGGAATACCCCTCCCGAGTCCCGAAGCCCGATAAACTCATCTTT. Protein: CALGEYPSRVPKPDKLIF.

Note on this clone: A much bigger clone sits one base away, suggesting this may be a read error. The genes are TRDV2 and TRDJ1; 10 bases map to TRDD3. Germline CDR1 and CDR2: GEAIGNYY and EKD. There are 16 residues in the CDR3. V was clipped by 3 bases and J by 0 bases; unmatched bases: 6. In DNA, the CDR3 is TGTGCCTGTGACGTACTGGGGGATCCGCACACCGATAAACTCATCTTT. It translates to CACDVLGDPHTDKLIF.

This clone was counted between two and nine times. The CDR3 spells CACDTAGIRSWDTRQMFF. The CDR3 region has the DNA TGTGCCTGTGACACCGCGGGGATACGCTCCTGGGACACCCGACAGATGTTTTTC. V gene TRDV2 combines with J gene TRDJ3; 9 bases agree with TRDD3. Per the germline V gene, CDR1 is GEAIGNYY and CDR2 is EKD. J gave up 0 bases and V 0 bases, and 2 bases lay outside the gene matches. CDR3 length: 18 amino acids.

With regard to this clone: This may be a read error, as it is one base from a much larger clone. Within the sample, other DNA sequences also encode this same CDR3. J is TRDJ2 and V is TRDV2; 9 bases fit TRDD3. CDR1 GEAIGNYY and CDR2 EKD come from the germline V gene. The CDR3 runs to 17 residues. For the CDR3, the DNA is TGTGCCTGTGACACGTTGGGGGATAGAGGTTTGACAGCGCAACTCTTCTTT. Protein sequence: CACDTLGDRGLTAQLFF.

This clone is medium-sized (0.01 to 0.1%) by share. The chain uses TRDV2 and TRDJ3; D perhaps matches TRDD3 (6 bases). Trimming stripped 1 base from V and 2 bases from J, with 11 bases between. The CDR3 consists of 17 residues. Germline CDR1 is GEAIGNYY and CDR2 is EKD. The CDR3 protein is CACDTPGDPWDTRQMFF. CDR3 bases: TGTGCCTGTGACACTCCGGGGGACCCCTGGGACACCCGACAGATGTTTTTC.

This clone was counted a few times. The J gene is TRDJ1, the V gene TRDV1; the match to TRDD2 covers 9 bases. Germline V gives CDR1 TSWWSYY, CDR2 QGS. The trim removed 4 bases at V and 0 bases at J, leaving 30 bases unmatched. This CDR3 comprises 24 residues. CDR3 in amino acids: CALGVRGAFLRSPLGPSYTDKLIF. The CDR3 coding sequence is TGTGCTCTTGGGGTAAGGGGCGCCTTCCTACGAAGCCCTTTGGGACCGTCGTACACCGATAAACTCATCTTT.

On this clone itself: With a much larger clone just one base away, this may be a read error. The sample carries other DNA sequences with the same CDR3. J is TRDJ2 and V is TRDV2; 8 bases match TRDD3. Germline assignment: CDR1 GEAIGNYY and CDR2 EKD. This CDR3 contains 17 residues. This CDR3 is CACDTLGDIALTAQLFF. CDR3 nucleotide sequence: TGTGCCTGCGACACCCTGGGGGACATCGCTTTGACAGCACAACTCTTCTTT.

This chain's CDR3 is CACERSGEKTDKLIF. The CDR3 DNA is TGTGCCTGTGAAAGAAGTGGGGAGAAGACCGATAAACTCATCTTT. The chain recombines TRDV2 with TRDJ1; weak D call: TRDD3 (5 bases). Matching the DNA to germline supplied the J gene, which TCRdb does not give. The V gene lost 4 bases and the J gene lost 2 bases, with 16 bases spanning the gap. Germline values: CDR1 GEAIGNYY, CDR2 EKD. This CDR3 comprises 15 residues.

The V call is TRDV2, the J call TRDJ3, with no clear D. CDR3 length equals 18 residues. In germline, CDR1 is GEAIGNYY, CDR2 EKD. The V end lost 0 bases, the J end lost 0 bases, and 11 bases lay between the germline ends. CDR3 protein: CACDTVVPRSWDTRQMFF. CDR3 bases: TGTGCCTGTGACACCGTGGTACCGCGCTCCTGGGACACCCGACAGATGTTTTTC.

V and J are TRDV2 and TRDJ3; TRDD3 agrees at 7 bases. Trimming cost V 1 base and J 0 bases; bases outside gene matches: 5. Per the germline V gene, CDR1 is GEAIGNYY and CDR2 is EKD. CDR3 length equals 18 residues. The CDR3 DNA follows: TGTGCCTGTGACACTGGGGGACCTCTCTCCTGGGACACCCGACAGATGTTTTTC. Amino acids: CACDTGGPLSWDTRQMFF.

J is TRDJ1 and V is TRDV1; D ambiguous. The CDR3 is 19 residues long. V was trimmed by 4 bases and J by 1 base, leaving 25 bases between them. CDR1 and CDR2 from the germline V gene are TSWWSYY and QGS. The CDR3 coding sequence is TGTGCTCTTGGGGGGAACCTCGGGGTACGGGAAAGCGGCACCGATAAACTCATCTTT. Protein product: CALGGNLGVRESGTDKLIF.

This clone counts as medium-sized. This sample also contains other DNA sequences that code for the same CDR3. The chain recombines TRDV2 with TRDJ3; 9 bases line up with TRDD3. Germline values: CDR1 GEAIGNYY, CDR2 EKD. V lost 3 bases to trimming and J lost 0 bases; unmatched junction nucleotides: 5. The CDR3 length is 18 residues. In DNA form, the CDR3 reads TGTGCCTGTGACGTACTGGGGGAGAGCTCCTGGGACACCCGACAGATGTTTTTC. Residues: CACDVLGESSWDTRQMFF.

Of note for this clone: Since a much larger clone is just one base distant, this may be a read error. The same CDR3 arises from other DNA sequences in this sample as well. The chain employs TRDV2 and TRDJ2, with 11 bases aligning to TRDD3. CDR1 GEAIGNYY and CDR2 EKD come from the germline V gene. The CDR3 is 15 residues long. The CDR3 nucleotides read TGTGCCTGCGACAAACTGGGGGATATAACAGCACAACTCTTCTTT. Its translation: CACDKLGDITAQLFF.

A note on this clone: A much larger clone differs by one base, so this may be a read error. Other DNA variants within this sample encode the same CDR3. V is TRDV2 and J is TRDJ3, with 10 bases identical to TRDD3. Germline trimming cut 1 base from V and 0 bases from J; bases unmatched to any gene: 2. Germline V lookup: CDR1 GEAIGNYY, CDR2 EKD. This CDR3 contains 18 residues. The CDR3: CACDTAGGYSWDTRQMFF. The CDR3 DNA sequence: TGTGCCTGTGACACGGCTGGGGGATACTCCTGGGACACCCGACAGATGTTTTTC.